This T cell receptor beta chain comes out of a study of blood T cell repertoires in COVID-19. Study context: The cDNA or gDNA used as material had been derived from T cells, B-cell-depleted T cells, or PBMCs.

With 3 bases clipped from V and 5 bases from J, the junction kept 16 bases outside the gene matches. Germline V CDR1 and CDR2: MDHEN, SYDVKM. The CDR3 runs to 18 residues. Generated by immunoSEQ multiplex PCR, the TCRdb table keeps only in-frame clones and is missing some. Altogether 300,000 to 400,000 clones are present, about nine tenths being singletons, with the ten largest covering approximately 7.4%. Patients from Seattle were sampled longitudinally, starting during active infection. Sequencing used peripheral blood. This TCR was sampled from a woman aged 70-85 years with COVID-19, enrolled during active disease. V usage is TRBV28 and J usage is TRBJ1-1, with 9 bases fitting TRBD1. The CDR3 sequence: CASSLLAGGQGRGTEAFF. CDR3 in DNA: TGTGCCAGCAGTTTGTTGGCGGGTGGACAGGGGAGGGGGACTGAAGCTTTCTTT.